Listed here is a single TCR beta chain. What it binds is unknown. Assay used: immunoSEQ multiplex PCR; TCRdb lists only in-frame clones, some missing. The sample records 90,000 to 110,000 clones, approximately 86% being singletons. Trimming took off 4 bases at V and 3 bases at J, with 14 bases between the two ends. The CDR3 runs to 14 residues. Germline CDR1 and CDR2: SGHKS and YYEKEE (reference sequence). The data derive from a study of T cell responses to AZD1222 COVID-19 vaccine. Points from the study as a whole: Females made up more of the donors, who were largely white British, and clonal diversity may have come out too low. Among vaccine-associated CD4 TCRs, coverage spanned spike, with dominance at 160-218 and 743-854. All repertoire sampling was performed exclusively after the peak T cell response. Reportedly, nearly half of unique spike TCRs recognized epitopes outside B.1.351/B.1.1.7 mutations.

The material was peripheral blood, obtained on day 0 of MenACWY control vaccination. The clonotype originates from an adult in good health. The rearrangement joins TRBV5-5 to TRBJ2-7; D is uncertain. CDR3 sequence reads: CASSPPASLYEQYF. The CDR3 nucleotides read TGTGCCAGCAGCCCCCCGGCTAGTCTCTACGAGCAGTACTTC.